Each of the 8 T cell receptor beta chains below was sequenced from the same sample in a study of cytomegalovirus exposure and HLA in healthy donors. In the PCR, 60 Vbeta and 13 Jbeta primers were used. Libraries were prepared by immunoSEQ multiplex PCR; TCRdb keeps only in-frame clonotypes and omits some of them. The table includes 130,000 or so clones, 8.5% to 10% detected once. Sequencing was carried out using PBMCs. The receptors shown here come from a man in his forties or fifties in good health and CMV-seronegative.

This sequence joins TRBV12-5 and TRBJ1-1, with 9 bases that match TRBD1. Looked up from germline, CDR1 is LGHNT and CDR2 is FRNRAP. J was trimmed by 5 bases and V by 1 base; bases with no gene match: 2. The CDR3 spans 14 residues. The CDR3 is CASGLADRGTEAFF. The DNA of the CDR3 is TGTGCTAGTGGTTTGGCCGACAGGGGGACTGAAGCTTTCTTT.

This clone appeared a few times. The DNA of the CDR3 is TGTGCCAGCAGCTTAGCCCCGGGACAGGGGGACACCATATATTTT. Translation gives CASSLAPGQGDTIYF. The chain uses TRBV11-2 and TRBJ1-3, with 11 positions matching TRBD1. The germline CDR1 and CDR2 sequences are SGHAT and FQNNGV. The J segment lost 8 bases and the V segment lost 1 base, leaving 4 bases of the junction unmatched. The length of the CDR3 is 15 residues.

This clone was seen a few times. The rearrangement links TRBV10-3 to TRBJ2-2, with 8 bases matching TRBD2. Losses at the gene ends were 7 bases for V and 5 bases for J; bases not matched to a gene: 12. This CDR3 has 16 residues. Germline V gene sequence: CDR1 ENHRY, CDR2 SYGVKD. CDR3: CAINSGGSHVTGELFF. CDR3 nucleotide sequence: TGTGCCATCAACAGCGGGGGCTCCCACGTAACCGGGGAGCTGTTTTTT.

V usage is TRBV5-4 and J usage is TRBJ1-1; D is possibly TRBD1 (5 bases). Trimming took 2 bases from V and 5 from J, leaving 10 bases between them. The germline V gene has CDR1 SGHNT and CDR2 YYREEE (reference sequence). The CDR3 is 13 residues long. This CDR3 is CASSFSGATEAFF. The DNA of the CDR3 is TGTGCCAGCAGCTTCTCTGGGGCAACTGAAGCTTTCTTT.

The rearrangement uses TRBV5-1 and TRBJ2-1; 7 positions match TRBD1. The CDR3 contains 16 residues. CDR1 is SGHRS, CDR2 YFSETQ, per germline. J gave up 4 bases and V 4 bases, and 11 bases lay outside the gene matches. The CDR3 here is CASSRSTGNVYNEQFF. The CDR3 bases are TGCGCCAGCAGCCGATCGACAGGGAACGTTTACAATGAGCAGTTCTTC.

V and J are TRBV27 and TRBJ1-5; TRBD1 might be the D (5 bases). Trimming pared 1 base from V and 7 bases from J, leaving 11 bases between. CDR1 is MNHEY and CDR2 is SMNVEV in the germline V gene (reference sequence). The CDR3 is made up of 14 amino acids. The CDR3 DNA follows: TGTGCCAGCAGTTTATGGGGGGGAGTCCAGCCCCAGCATTTT. Its translation: CASSLWGGVQPQHF.

The J gene is TRBJ1-2, the V gene TRBV29-1, with D perhaps TRBD1 (6 bases). The CDR3 runs 13 residues. The germline V gene encodes CDR1 SQVTM and CDR2 ANQGSEA. With 4 bases removed from V and 2 bases from J, the gap between germline ends came to 11 bases. CDR3 loop: CSVASGANYGYTF. The CDR3 bases are TGCAGCGTTGCTTCAGGGGCCAACTATGGCTACACCTTC.

This sequence joins TRBV5-1 and TRBJ2-5; possibly TRBD1 for D (6 bases). Germline V gene sequence: CDR1 SGHRS, CDR2 YFSETQ. Deletions cut 7 bases from V and 4 bases from J, with 17 bases between. This CDR3 has 14 amino acids. The CDR3 sequence: CASGFGQMGETQYF. The CDR3 DNA sequence: TGCGCCAGCGGATTTGGACAGATGGGAGAGACCCAGTACTTC.